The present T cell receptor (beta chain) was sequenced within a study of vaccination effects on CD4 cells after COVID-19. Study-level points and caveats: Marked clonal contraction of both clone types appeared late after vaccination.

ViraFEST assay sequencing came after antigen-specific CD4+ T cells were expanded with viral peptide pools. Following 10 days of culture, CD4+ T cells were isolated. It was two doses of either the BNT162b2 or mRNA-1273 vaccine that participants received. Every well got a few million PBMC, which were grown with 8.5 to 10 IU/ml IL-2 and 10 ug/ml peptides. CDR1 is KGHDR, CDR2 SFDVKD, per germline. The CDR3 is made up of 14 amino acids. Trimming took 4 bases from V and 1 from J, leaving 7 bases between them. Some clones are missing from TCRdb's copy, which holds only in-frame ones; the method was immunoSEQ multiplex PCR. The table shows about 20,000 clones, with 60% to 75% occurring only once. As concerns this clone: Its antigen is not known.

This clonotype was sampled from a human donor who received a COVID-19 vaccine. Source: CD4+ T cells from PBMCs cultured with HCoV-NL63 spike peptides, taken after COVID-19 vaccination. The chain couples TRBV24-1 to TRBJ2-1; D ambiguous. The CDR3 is CATSEGGSYNEQFF. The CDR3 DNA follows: TGTGCCACCAGTGAAGGTGGGTCCTACAATGAGCAGTTCTTC.